This note documents a single TCR beta chain sequence. No antigen is known for it. Both 60 Vbeta primers and 13 Jbeta primers went into the PCR. The table came from immunoSEQ multiplex PCR; TCRdb's copy has only in-frame clones and leaves some out. The sample lists tens of thousands of clones, around 80% occurring once. The data originate from a study of cytomegalovirus exposure and HLA in healthy donors. Whole-study findings and limits: Apparent HLA restriction characterized most CMV-associated TCR beta chains in a later analysis. In an earlier analysis, productive rearrangement rates for most beta V segments clustered near 87% or 30%.

Trimming took 2 bases from V and 0 from J, leaving 11 bases between them. The CDR3 has 14 residues. Germline CDR1 reads GTSNPN; CDR2 reads SVGIG (reference sequence). The chain links TRBV30 to TRBJ2-7, with D hard to call. Specimen: PBMCs. This clonotype originated in a male donor in good health and CMV-seropositive. CDR3 DNA: TGTGCCTGGAGTCTCCTAAGGAGCTCCTACGAGCAGTACTTC. Residues: CAWSLLRSSYEQYF. Complete variable domain (other parts from reference TRBV30 and TRBJ2-7): SQTIHQWPATLVQPVGSPLSLECTVEGTSNPNLYWYRQAAGRGLQLLFYSVGIGQISSEVPQNLSASRPQDRQFILSSKKLLLSDSGFYLCAWSLLRSSYEQYFGPGTRLTVT.